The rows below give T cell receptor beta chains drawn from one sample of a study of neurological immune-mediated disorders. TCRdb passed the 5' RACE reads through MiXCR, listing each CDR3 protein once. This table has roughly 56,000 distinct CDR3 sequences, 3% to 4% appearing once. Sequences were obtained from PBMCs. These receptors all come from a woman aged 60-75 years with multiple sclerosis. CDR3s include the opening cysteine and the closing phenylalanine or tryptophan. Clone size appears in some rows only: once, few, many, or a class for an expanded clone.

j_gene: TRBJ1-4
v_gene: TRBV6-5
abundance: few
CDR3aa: CASSYSGGPREKLFF

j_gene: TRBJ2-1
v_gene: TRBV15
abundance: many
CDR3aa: CATSRDRWGGREQFF

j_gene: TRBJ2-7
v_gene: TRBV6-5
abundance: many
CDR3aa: CASSTPGPQSGREQYF

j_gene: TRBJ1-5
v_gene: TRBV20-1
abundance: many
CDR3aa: CSAREGHRNQPQHF

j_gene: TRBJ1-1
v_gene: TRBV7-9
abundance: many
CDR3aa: CASSRPGTEAFF

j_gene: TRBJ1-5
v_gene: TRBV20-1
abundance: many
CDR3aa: CSAIDRFDQPQHF

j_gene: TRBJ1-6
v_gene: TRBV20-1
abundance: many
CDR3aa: CSASDTTYNSPLHF

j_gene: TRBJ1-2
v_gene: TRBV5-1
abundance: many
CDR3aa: CASSFRDRDGYTF

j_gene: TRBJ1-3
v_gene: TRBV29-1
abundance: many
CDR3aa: CSASLKSREGRNTIYF

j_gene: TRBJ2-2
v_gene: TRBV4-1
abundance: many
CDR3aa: CASTGLMATGELFF

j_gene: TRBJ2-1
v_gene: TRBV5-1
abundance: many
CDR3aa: CASSLVPLTSGARGEQFF

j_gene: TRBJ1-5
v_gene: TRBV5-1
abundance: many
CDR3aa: CASSLVGQGPRNQPQHF

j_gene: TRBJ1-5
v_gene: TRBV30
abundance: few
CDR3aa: CAWSLRPQHF

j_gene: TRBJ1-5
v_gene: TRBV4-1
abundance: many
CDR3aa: CASSRTSRGPQHF

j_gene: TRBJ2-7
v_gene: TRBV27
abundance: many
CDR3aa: CASSRRQGVYEQYF

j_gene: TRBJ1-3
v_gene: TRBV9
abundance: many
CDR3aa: CASSEESPGTEGNTIYF

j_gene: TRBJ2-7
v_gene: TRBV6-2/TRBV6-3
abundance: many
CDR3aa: CASRDLSYEQYF

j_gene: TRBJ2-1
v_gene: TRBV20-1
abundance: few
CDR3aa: CSARDVQASSYNEQFF

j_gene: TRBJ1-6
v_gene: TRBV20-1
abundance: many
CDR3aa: CSAARDRASSPLHF

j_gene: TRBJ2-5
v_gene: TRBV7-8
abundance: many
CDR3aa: CASSLVVTSGAGETQYF

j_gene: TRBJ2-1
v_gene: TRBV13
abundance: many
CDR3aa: CASRRQGARGEQFF

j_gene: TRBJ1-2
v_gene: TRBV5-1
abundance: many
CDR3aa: CASSLGDRNNNYGYTF

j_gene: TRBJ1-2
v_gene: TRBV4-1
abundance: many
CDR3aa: CASSPPWASDYGYTF

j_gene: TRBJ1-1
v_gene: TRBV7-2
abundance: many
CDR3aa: CASSLRTANTEAFF

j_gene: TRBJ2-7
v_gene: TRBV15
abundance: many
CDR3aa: CATSRSGPKNEQYF

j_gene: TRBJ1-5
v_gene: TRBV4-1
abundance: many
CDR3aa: CASSQEGTGGGQPQHF

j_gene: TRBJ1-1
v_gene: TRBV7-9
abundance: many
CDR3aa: CASSPPWEEGEAFF

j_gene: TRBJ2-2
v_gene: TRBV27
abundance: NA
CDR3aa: CASRLQGGRAGELFF

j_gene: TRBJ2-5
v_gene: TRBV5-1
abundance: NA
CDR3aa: CASSLGQESGTSQETQYF

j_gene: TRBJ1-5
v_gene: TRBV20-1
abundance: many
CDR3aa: CSAPTTGNNQPQHF

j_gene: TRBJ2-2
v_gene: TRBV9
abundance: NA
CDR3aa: CASSPRRGWAGELFF

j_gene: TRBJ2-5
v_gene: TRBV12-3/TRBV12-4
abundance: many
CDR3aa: CASSLPGRETQYF

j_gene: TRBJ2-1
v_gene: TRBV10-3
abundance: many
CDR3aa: CAASAGLADNEQFF

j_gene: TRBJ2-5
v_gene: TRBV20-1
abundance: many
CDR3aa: CSAIGGSETQYF

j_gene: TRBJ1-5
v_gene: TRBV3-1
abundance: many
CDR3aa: CASSRDTTNQPQHF

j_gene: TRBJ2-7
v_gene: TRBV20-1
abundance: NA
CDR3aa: CSARNQKFYEQYF

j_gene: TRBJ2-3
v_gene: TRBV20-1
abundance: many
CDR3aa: CSARELTSGRLKNTQYF

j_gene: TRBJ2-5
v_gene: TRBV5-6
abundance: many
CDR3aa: CASSFQGQETQYF

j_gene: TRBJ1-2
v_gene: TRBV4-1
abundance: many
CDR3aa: CASRMAGDFYGYTF

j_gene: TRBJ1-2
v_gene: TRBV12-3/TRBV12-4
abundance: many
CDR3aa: CASSLEGIYGYTF

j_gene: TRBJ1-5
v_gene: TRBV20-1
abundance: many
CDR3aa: CSAREGASNQPQHF

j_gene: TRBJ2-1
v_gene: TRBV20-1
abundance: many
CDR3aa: CSALEGSSSASYNEQFF

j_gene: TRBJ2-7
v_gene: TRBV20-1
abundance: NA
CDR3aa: CSAKGGTGVNEQYF

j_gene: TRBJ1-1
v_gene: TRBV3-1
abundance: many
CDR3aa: CASSREWYTEAFF

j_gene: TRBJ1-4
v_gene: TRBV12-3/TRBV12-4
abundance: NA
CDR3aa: CASSFTRGSNEKLFF

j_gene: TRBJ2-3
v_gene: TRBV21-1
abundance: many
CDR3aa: CASSKGTSASPTDTQYF

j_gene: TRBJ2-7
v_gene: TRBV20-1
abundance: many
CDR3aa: CSALRTYEQYF

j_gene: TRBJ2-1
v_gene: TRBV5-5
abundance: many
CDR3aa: CASSDDVSFLGFDEQFF

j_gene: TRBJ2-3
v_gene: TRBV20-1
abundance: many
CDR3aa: CSARARTSGSKDTQYF

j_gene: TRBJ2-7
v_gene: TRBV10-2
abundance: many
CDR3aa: CASSEGNEQYF

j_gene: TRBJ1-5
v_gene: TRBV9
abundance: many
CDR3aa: CASSVNVGRDSNQPQHF

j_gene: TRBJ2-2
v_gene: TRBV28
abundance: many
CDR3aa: CASRQTGELFF

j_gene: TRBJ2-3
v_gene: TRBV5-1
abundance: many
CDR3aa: CASSARGRGTDTQYF

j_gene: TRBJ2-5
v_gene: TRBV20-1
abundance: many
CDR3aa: CSAKAGGEAETQYF

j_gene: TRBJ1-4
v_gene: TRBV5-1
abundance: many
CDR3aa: CASSPPGQGIQKLFF

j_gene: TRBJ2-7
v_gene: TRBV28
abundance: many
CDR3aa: CASSLRRERYEQYF

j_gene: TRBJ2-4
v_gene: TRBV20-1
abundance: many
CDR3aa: CSANYWDIQYF